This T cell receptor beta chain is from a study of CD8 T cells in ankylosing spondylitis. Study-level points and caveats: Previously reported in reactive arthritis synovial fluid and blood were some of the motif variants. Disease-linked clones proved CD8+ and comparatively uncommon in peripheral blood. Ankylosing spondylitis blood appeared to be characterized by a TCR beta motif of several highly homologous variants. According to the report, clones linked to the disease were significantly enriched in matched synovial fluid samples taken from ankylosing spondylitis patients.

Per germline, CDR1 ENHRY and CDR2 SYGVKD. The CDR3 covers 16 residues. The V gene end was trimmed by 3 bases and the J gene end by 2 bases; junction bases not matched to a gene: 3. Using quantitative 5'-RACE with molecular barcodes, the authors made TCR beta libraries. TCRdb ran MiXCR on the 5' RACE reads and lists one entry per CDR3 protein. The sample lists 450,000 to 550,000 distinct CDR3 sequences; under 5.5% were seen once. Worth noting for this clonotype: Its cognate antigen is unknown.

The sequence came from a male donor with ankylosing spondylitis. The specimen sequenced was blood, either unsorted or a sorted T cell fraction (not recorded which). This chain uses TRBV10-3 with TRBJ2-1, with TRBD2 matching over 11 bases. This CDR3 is CAISDFSGRAYNEQFF. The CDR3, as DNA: TGTGCCATCAGTGATTTTAGCGGGAGGGCCTACAATGAGCAGTTCTTC.